The 5 T cell receptor beta chains below come from one sample, sequenced in a study of T-cell reconstitution after alpha-beta-depleted transplantation in children. Preparation of the TCRbeta library was carried out with unique molecular identifiers. MiXCR, applied by TCRdb to the PCR reads, yields one record per CDR3 protein. The sample shows over 200,000 distinct CDR3 sequences, roughly a tenth of them seen only once. Sequencing was performed on PBMCs, taken before TCRalphabeta/CD19-depleted stem cell transplant. The receptor set was obtained from a child in the first two years of life with acute myeloid leukemia, due to receive a stem cell transplant.

About this clonotype: A much larger clone is a single base away; this may be a read error. The gene calls are TRBV6-2 or TRBV6-3 and TRBJ2-1, with TRBD2 matching 10 bases. V shed 6 bases, J shed 6 bases, and the junction held 11 bases outside the gene matches. The CDR3 spans 16 residues. Germline lookup yields CDR1 MNHEY and CDR2 SVGEGT. DNA of the CDR3: TGTGCCAGCAGACACCCTAGCGGGAGAAGGGGCAATGAGCAGTTCTTC. Translating gives CASRHPSGRRGNEQFF.

The V gene is TRBV12-3 or TRBV12-4, the J gene TRBJ1-5; D gene unclear. CDR3 size: 13 residues. V lost 6 bases to trimming and J lost 4 bases, with 10 bases between them. The CDR3 sequence is CASSSDQNQPQHF. The CDR3 DNA is TGTGCCAGCAGCTCGGACCAGAATCAGCCCCAGCATTTT.

This clonotype has just a few counts. The chain combines TRBV2 with TRBJ2-1; D remains unclear. The CDR3 has 11 residues. V lost 8 bases and J 5 bases, leaving 7 bases between the germline ends. From germline, CDR1 is SNHLY and CDR2 FYNNEI. The CDR3 here is CASLANNEQFF. The CDR3 bases are TGTGCCAGCCTTGCTAACAATGAGCAGTTCTTC.

The sample holds many counts of this clonotype. The chain uses TRBV27 and TRBJ1-3, with D maybe TRBD1 (5 bases). CDR3 length: 16 amino acids. Trimming shortened V by 5 bases and J by 4 bases, and 18 bases separated the two germline ends. CDR1 MNHEY and CDR2 SMNVEV come from the germline V gene (reference sequence). The DNA of the CDR3 is TGTGCCAGCAGTCCGGACGGGACGAGGAGGGGAAACACCATATATTTT. Its protein product is CASSPDGTRRGNTIYF.

This clonotype was detected only a few times. The chain employs TRBV7-7 and TRBJ1-5; D is undetermined. V gave up 3 bases and J gave up 3 bases, with 18 bases separating them. The CDR3 length is 17 residues. CDR1 is SSHAT and CDR2 is FNYEAQ in the germline V gene (reference sequence). The CDR3 sequence is CASSLHHEGSDNQPQHF. The CDR3 DNA follows: TGTGCCAGCAGCTTGCATCATGAAGGGTCGGACAATCAGCCCCAGCATTTT.